This T cell receptor beta chain derives from a study of cytomegalovirus exposure and HLA in healthy donors. About the study: Findings of an earlier analysis included more than 90 million unique TCR beta sequences from about 180 million T cells.

V dropped 5 bases and J dropped 0 bases, with 13 bases sitting between them. Germline CDR1 and CDR2: MDHEN and SYDVKM. The CDR3 consists of 15 residues. This PCR relied on a set of 60 Vbeta primers and 13 Jbeta primers. TCRdb's copy holds only in-frame clones and misses some; the assay was immunoSEQ multiplex PCR. The top ten clones hold 2.7% of a sample with around 110,000 clones, around 76% of them seen once. In its sample, this clone was seen once. This clonotype originated in a man aged 25-45 years in good health and CMV-seropositive. The gene calls are TRBV28 and TRBJ1-2; a weak D match, TRBD1 (5 bases). The specimen sequenced was PBMCs. CDR3 residues: CASSITGQPNYGYTF. Here the CDR3 DNA reads TGTGCCAGCAGTATCACAGGCCAGCCTAACTATGGCTACACCTTC.